This T cell receptor (beta chain) was identified in a study of T cells in Graves' hyperthyroidism and ophthalmopathy. Across the whole study: The blood sample was taken at first diagnosis, before treatment began. Broader study findings: Ophthalmopathy, as predicted by the model, came a median approximately 5.9 months after the prediction.

This CDR3 has 20 residues. The germline CDR1 and CDR2 sequences are LNHNV and YYDKDF (reference sequence). V was clipped by 1 base and J by 1 base; unmatched bases: 18. On this clonotype itself: Antigen specificity is unknown.

Ophthalmopathy patients had moderate-to-severe active disease, CAS ≥3, NOSPECS ≥4, and disease duration under 3 months. Lactation, pregnancy, other autoimmune disease or uncontrolled infection led to exclusion of patients. TCR beta CDR3 sequences were amplified from RNA transcripts. HTBI primers were the set used in a first-round RT-PCR of the TCR CDR3. TCRdb reprocessed the multiplex PCR reads via MiXCR and lists one record per CDR3 protein. The sample includes about 250,000 distinct CDR3 sequences, roughly 22% of them seen just once. The chain uses TRBV15 and TRBJ2-7; TRBD2 agrees at 8 bases. Input material: blood. This TCR was recovered from a woman between 40 and 55 years old with Graves' ophthalmopathy. CDR3: CATSRGLNHRSGSGSYEQYF. CDR3 DNA sequence: TGTGCCACCAGCAGAGGTTTAAATCATCGGAGCGGGAGTGGGTCCTACGAGCAGTACTTC.